The following is a T cell receptor (beta chain) sequence with its context. This entry belongs to a study of cytotoxic CD8 clonotypes in ibrutinib-treated CLL. Across the study: Patients: fewer than 12 relapsed/refractory, approximately 16 treatment-naive, roughly 18 IGHV unmutated. Overall, about 25 responses were partial and 2 complete; following median roughly six years, 14 patients stayed remitted and about twelve progressed.

TCRdb keeps only in-frame clones here, not all; method: immunoSEQ multiplex PCR. The table has over 15,000 clones, over 70% seen once. Trimming removed 5 bases at V and 0 bases at J, with 8 bases between. The CDR3 has 13 amino acids. Germline-derived CDR1 and CDR2 are KGHSH and LQKENI. The rearrangement joins TRBV18 to TRBJ2-7; D gene unclear. Here the sequenced sample was PBMCs, taken before ibrutinib treatment. The TCR comes from a human donor with chronic lymphocytic leukemia. In DNA form, the CDR3 reads TGTGCCAGCTCAGCTCCAGGCTCCTACGAGCAGTACTTC. It translates to CASSAPGSYEQYF.